This T cell receptor (beta chain) is drawn from a study of T cells in women clearing cervical HPV infection. Prevalent HPV16 infections were excluded; only incident single HPV16 infections included. Looked up from germline, CDR1 is DFQATT and CDR2 is SNEGSKA (reference sequence). CDR3 length: 14 amino acids. V lost 2 bases and J 1 base, leaving 11 bases between the germline ends. Data came from immunoSEQ multiplex PCR; TCRdb stores just in-frame clones and leaves some out. The sample holds tens of thousands of clones. As regards this clone: The sequence runs out 3 residues before the end of the CDR3; the remainder is reconstructed from the germline J gene.

The sample was blood buffy coat. The receptor's source is a woman aged 18-70 years with a cervical HPV16 infection that either progressed to CIN3+ or cleared (not recorded which). J is TRBJ1-1 and V is TRBV20-1; perhaps TRBD1 as D (6 bases). CDR3 bases read: TGCAGTGCTAGAATGGGGGCAACGAACACTGAA. Residues: CSARMGATNTE. The entire CDR3 sequence reads CSARMGATNTEAFF.